The rows below give T cell receptor beta chains drawn from one sample of a study of CD8+ T cells in alopecia areata. Clones were read by immunoSEQ multiplex PCR, and TCRdb kept only the in-frame ones, dropping some. The table shows about 150,000 clones, with around 55% occurring only once. The sample comprised CD4+ T cells sorted from blood. The receptors shown here come from a human donor in good health. The CDR3 runs from the conserved cysteine through the conserved F or W. Fields, in order: clone size, J gene, D gene, V gene, CDR3 DNA, CDR3 protein. The D gene is left open where the match is weak. The size field is filled for only some rows; it gives once, few, many or a size class.

. | TRBJ2-1 | TRBD2 | TRBV9 | TGTGCCAGCAGCGTAGATGCGGGAGGGTCCTACAATGAGCAGTTCTTC | CASSVDAGGSYNEQFF
once | TRBJ2-3 | . | TRBV29-1 | TGCAGCGTCGACAGGCCGGGACCCACAGATACGCAGTATTTT | CSVDRPGPTDTQYF
few | TRBJ2-3 | . | TRBV11-2 | TGTGCCAGCAGCTCTGGGACGGTTGCAGATACGCAGTATTTT | CASSSGTVADTQYF
. | TRBJ2-5 | . | TRBV4-1 | TGCGCCAGCAGCGGACTTCTCCAGACTTCGGAGACCCAGTACTTC | CASSGLLQTSETQYF
. | TRBJ2-2 | TRBD2 | TRBV7-6 | TGTGCCAGCAGCCCTAGGACTAGAAACACCGGGGAGCTGTTTTTT | CASSPRTRNTGELFF
. | TRBJ2-5 | . | TRBV5-4 | TGTGCCAGCAGTATACAGGGTCGAGGGACCCAGTACTTC | CASSIQGRGTQYF
. | TRBJ2-2 | . | TRBV29-1 | TGCAGCGGGAGGGCTTACACCGGGGAGCTGTTTTTT | CSGRAYTGELFF
. | TRBJ2-5 | TRBD2 | TRBV7-2 | TGTGCCAGCAGCTTAAAGTTTGCGGGAGGGCCCGAGGAGACCCAGTACTTC | CASSLKFAGGPEETQYF
. | TRBJ1-5 | . | TRBV19 | TGTGCCAGTAGTGCGGCAGGGTTGCAGCCCCAGCATTTT | CASSAAGLQPQHF
. | TRBJ2-1 | TRBD2 | TRBV4-1 | TGCGCCAGCAGCTCGACACCGGGAGGGTACAATGAGCAGTTCTTC | CASSSTPGGYNEQFF
. | TRBJ2-1 | . | TRBV10-3 | TGTGCCATCAGTGAACCCTTGGGACCACCGGTCTTC | CAISEPLGPPVF
. | TRBJ2-5 | . | TRBV19 | TGTGCCAGTAGTACGAGGGACAAAAAGACCCAGTACTTC | CASSTRDKKTQYF
. | TRBJ1-2 | TRBD1 | TRBV6-5 | TGTGCCAGTGGACAGGGGGCCTTATATGGCTACACCTTC | CASGQGALYGYTF
. | TRBJ1-5 | . | TRBV28 | TGTGCCAGCAGTTTCCGAGGGTCTAGCAATCAGCCCCAGCATTTT | CASSFRGSSNQPQHF
. | TRBJ1-1 | . | TRBV5-1 | TGCGCCAGCAGCGTGGACACCTCGACGGCTTTCTTT | CASSVDTSTAFF
few | TRBJ2-1 | . | TRBV21-1 | TGTGCCAGCAGCGGGAAAATAGCGGACTCCTACAATGAGCAGTTCTTC | CASSGKIADSYNEQFF
. | TRBJ1-1 | . | TRBV27 | TGTGCCAGCAGTTCCCGTACTTCAGTGGTCATGAACACTGAAGCTTTCTTT | CASSSRTSVVMNTEAFF
. | TRBJ1-5 | . | TRBV7-9 | TGTGCCAGCAGCCTGGGGGGGCCGCGTCAGCCCCAGCATTTT | CASSLGGPRQPQHF
. | TRBJ1-4 | . | TRBV28 | TGTGCCAGCAACGAGGGCTTTAATGAAAAACTGTTTTTT | CASNEGFNEKLFF
. | TRBJ2-1 | . | TRBV14 | TGTGCCAGCAGCCAAGAATCCCTCACTTCGAGTTTCGAGCAGTTCTTC | CASSQESLTSSFEQFF
. | TRBJ2-1 | TRBD2 | TRBV30 | TGTGCCTGGGATGTAACTAGCGGGAGCTGGGATGAGCAGTTCTTC | CAWDVTSGSWDEQFF
. | TRBJ2-7 | . | TRBV20-1 | TGCAGTGCCCACCGGGTCGAGCAGTACTTC | CSAHRVEQYF
once | TRBJ2-1 | . | TRBV15 | TGTGCCACCAGCAGAGTGGGGTACGACGATGAGCAGTTCTTC | CATSRVGYDDEQFF
. | TRBJ2-5 | TRBD2 | TRBV30 | TGTGCCTGGAGTCCCGGGACTAGCTTGAGGGAGACCCAGTACTTC | CAWSPGTSLRETQYF
. | TRBJ1-5 | TRBD1 | TRBV30 | TGTGCCTGGAGTGTACAGGGGAGTCAGCCCCAGCATTTT | CAWSVQGSQPQHF
. | TRBJ2-7 | . | TRBV27 | TGTGCCAGCAGTTTATCGCCCCGGTCCTACGAGCAGTACTTC | CASSLSPRSYEQYF
. | TRBJ1-5 | . | TRBV19 | TGTGCCAGTAGTAAGAGAGAGAGCAATCAGCCCCAGCATTTT | CASSKRESNQPQHF
. | TRBJ1-3 | . | TRBV29-1 | TGCAGCGTTGTTCCGGGACCCCTGGGAAACACCATATATTTT | CSVVPGPLGNTIYF
. | TRBJ2-3 | . | TRBV23-1 | TGCGCCAGCAGTCAATGGGGTATATCCTGGTTTAGCACAGATACGCAGTATTTT | CASSQWGISWFSTDTQYF
. | TRBJ2-7 | . | TRBV12-5 | TGTGCTAGTGGTTTGGTCGATCTATACGAGCAGTACTTC | CASGLVDLYEQYF
. | TRBJ2-5 | TRBD1 | TRBV27 | TGTGCCAGCAGTTTCTGGGACAGGAGAGAGACCCAGTACTTC | CASSFWDRRETQYF
. | TRBJ2-7 | TRBD2 | TRBV29-1 | TGCAGCGTTGTTCGGCGGGGGATCTCCTACGAGCAGTACTTC | CSVVRRGISYEQYF
. | TRBJ2-1 | . | TRBV27 | TGTGCCAGCAGTACGCGGACAGGGCTTAGCGGGAGAGGCTACAATGAGCAGTTCTTC | CASSTRTGLSGRGYNEQFF
. | TRBJ2-6 | . | TRBV2 | TGTGCCAGCAGTCTCTCTGGGGCCAACGTCCTGACTTTC | CASSLSGANVLTF
. | TRBJ1-1 | . | TRBV30 | TGTGCCTGGAGTAAGAATCCAGTCAGCACTGAAGCTTTCTTT | CAWSKNPVSTEAFF
few | TRBJ1-1 | . | TRBV19 | TGTGCCAGTAGAACGGAGATGAACACTGAAGCTTTCTTT | CASRTEMNTEAFF
once | TRBJ2-7 | TRBD1 | TRBV15 | TGTGCCACCAGCAGAAGACAGGGTTCCTACGAGCAGTACTTC | CATSRRQGSYEQYF
. | TRBJ2-7 | . | TRBV6-5 | TGTGCCAGCAGACCTTGGGCTAGCGCGACCTACGAGCAGTACTTC | CASRPWASATYEQYF
. | TRBJ1-1 | . | TRBV6-5 | TGTGCCAGCAGTTACCGAGGTCGGGGCACTGAAGCTTTCTTT | CASSYRGRGTEAFF